This entry features one T cell receptor beta chain sequence. Its antigen is undetermined. The conserved closing phenylalanine or tryptophan is absent in this CDR3, likely reflecting a read error. No DNA is shown, since the ends of the CDR3 on it are uncertain; the CDR3 is the one TCRdb lists. cDNA specific to TCR beta was made from approximately 0.55 ug of total RNA, with a constant-region primer employed for priming. Construction of TCR beta libraries relied on three successive nested multiplex PCR rounds employing slightly modified ARM-PCR. The two initial PCR rounds, approximately 10 cycles each, used TRBV1-TRBV30 forward and C-beta reverse primers. TCRdb processed the multiplex PCR reads anew with MiXCR; each CDR3 protein has one entry. The sample includes about 200,000 distinct CDR3 sequences, roughly 80% of them seen just once. The CDR3 is 19 amino acids in total, end residues counted. Looked up from germline, CDR1 is SGHAT and CDR2 is FQNNGV.

This sample was included in a study of tumor-infiltrating lymphocytes in primary liver carcinoma. Broader study findings: Tumors and blood were compared for top-250-clone fraction, and tumors had the significantly higher value (p = 0.039).

The study co-extracted DNA and RNA from 20-30 mg of unsorted bulk tissue. This clonotype was sampled from a man aged 35-49 years with primary liver carcinoma and hepatitis B virus infection. Sequencing was carried out using tumor tissue from primary liver carcinoma. The chain couples TRBV11-2 to TRBJ2-3; the table's D call, TRBD2, has no DNA check behind it. The CDR3 sequence is CASSLVRLAGGPIADTQCC.